This TCR beta chain was recovered during a study of human T cells and chemical hapten exposure. Overall study: Small volume differences among pooled libraries mainly caused per-sample TCR yield variation.

J lost 2 bases, V lost 4 bases, and 10 bases had no gene match. This CDR3 contains 17 residues. CDR1 is MGHRA and CDR2 is YSYEKL in the germline V gene. General study points: With DPC sensitization, TCRs exceeding 1 in 1000 frequency showed no change.

Stated time point: healthy volunteer bleed at 2 weeks. Unfractionated whole blood yielded total RNA. Unique molecular identifiers were attached to individual cDNA molecules during library preparation. Source study methods: Per-sample TCR counts ranged from about 20,000 to 750,000, median about 90,000. Each CDR3 protein is one row after TCRdb ran MiXCR on the RACE reads. The V and J calls here are based on TCRdb, not the publication. The repertoire consists of around 130,000 distinct CDR3 sequences, with approximately 8.3% occurring once and the leading ten covering 1.5% to 2%. A remark on this clonotype: No antigen is known for it.

The V gene is TRBV4-1, the J gene TRBJ2-1; 8 bases fit TRBD2. The source is a male donor in good health. Some clones in this sample may be carry-over from other donors' samples. The source material was whole blood. In nucleotides, the CDR3 is TGCGCCAGCAGCCCGGGGGCCAGCGGGAGACCCTACAATGAGCAGTTCTTC. Translated, it gives CASSPGASGRPYNEQFF.